The 16 T cell receptor beta chains presented below share a single source sample, sequenced in a study of T cell responses to AZD1222 COVID-19 vaccine. Repertoires were generated with immunoSEQ multiplex PCR, while TCRdb's copy carries only in-frame clones and drops some. The sample carries about 170,000 clones, about 89% recorded once. The starting material was peripheral blood, obtained on day 0 of AZD1222 vaccination. The receptor source for this set is an adult in good health.

The rearrangement links TRBV7-9 to TRBJ1-2, with 9 nucleotides matching TRBD1. The CDR3 covers 17 residues. Germline CDR1 is SEHNR and CDR2 is FQNEAQ (reference sequence). V lost 5 bases to trimming and J lost 4 bases; unmatched junction nucleotides: 14. The CDR3 DNA reads as TGTGCCAGCAGCAAGAACCGGGACAGGGAAGAAGGCTATGGCTACACCTTC. Protein product: CASSKNRDREEGYGYTF. The variable domain in full, completed from reference TRBV7-9 and TRBJ1-2, reads DTGVSQNPRHKITKRGQNVTFRCDPISEHNRLYWYRQTLGQGPEFLTYFQNEAQLEKSRLLSDRFSAERPKGSFSTLEIQRTEQGDSAMYLCASSKNRDREEGYGYTFGSGTRLTVV.

The chain employs TRBV30 and TRBJ1-6; a weak D match, TRBD1 (5 bases). V shed 0 bases and J shed 10 bases, with 13 bases lying between them. The CDR3 has 14 amino acids. Germline V gene lookup returns CDR1 GTSNPN and CDR2 SVGIG (reference sequence). CDR3 nucleotides: TGTGCCTGGAGTGTCGGAGGGGCGACATCACCCCTCCACTTT. It is translated as CAWSVGGATSPLHF.

A single count supports this clone. The chain recombines TRBV18 with TRBJ2-2; 8 bases align to TRBD1. The ends lost 3 bases at V and 4 bases at J; junction bases unmatched: 7. Germline lookup yields CDR1 KGHSH and CDR2 LQKENI. The CDR3 is 16 amino acids. The CDR3 reads CASSPTGVGGTGELFF. The CDR3 nucleotides are TGTGCCAGCTCACCGACAGGGGTCGGAGGCACCGGGGAGCTGTTTTTT.

This clone was detected only once. V and J are TRBV19 and TRBJ1-2, with TRBD1 identical over 7 bases. There are 13 residues in the CDR3. Trimming at V came to 5 bases and at J to 10 bases, leaving 10 bases not matched to a gene. From germline, CDR1 is LNHDA and CDR2 SQIVND (reference sequence). CDR3 bases: TGTGCCAGTAGTGCCTCCGGGACAGATTTCTACACCTTC. Its translation: CASSASGTDFYTF.

This chain connects TRBV29-1 to TRBJ1-1, with D unresolved. Per germline, CDR1 SQVTM and CDR2 ANQGSEA. The CDR3 runs 11 residues. V was pared by 5 bases and J by 4 bases, with 8 bases between. The DNA of the CDR3 is TGCAGCGTTCGGGCCTCCACTGAAGCTTTCTTT. Its protein is CSVRASTEAFF.

The CDR3 region is CASEGGSGTAQYF. DNA for the CDR3: TGTGCCAGCGAAGGGGGGTCGGGCACGGCCCAGTACTTC. The chain uses TRBV6-6 and TRBJ2-5; D may correspond to TRBD1 or TRBD2 (6 bases each). The germline CDR1 and CDR2 sequences are MNHNY and SVGAGI (reference sequence). V was trimmed by 8 bases and J by 9 bases, leaving 19 bases between them. The CDR3 is made up of 13 amino acids.

This chain joins TRBV14 and TRBJ2-5; TRBD2 matches 7 bases. Germline V gives CDR1 SGHDN, CDR2 FVKESK. The CDR3 sequence is 13 residues long. Unmatched junction bases numbered 5, after V lost 3 bases and J lost 7 bases. CDR3 region: CASSQGGLGTQYF. CDR3 nucleotides: TGTGCCAGCAGCCAGGGAGGGCTTGGGACCCAGTACTTC.

This clone has only a few counts. The chain links TRBV10-3 to TRBJ2-2; possible D gene TRBD2, 5 bases. Germline assignment: CDR1 ENHRY and CDR2 SYGVKD. The CDR3 runs to 14 residues. V lost 3 bases, J lost 5 bases, and 10 bases lay in between. CDR3 in amino acids: CAISEVPGTGELFF. In DNA, the CDR3 is TGTGCCATCAGTGAAGTCCCGGGAACCGGGGAGCTGTTTTTT.

The genes are TRBV2 and TRBJ2-3; D unresolved. Germline CDR1 reads SNHLY; CDR2 reads FYNNEI. The CDR3 has 13 amino acids. Trimming removed 7 bases from V and 5 bases from J, with 13 bases in between. The CDR3: CASIAPNGDTQYF. As DNA, the CDR3 is TGTGCCAGCATTGCGCCGAATGGAGATACGCAGTATTTT. Combining the CDR3 with reference TRBV2 and TRBJ2-3 gives the whole variable domain EPEVTQTPSHQVTQMGQEVILRCVPISNHLYFYWYRQILGQKVEFLVSFYNNEISEKSEIFDDQFSVERPDGSNFTLKIRSTKLEDSAMYFCASIAPNGDTQYFGPGTRLTVL.

The chain employs TRBV28 and TRBJ1-4; 8 bases line up with TRBD1. The germline V gene has CDR1 MDHEN and CDR2 SYDVKM. J lost 5 bases, V lost 5 bases, and 7 bases had no gene match. The CDR3 sequence is 15 residues long. CDR3 residues: CASSVTGGGNEKLFF. CDR3 nucleotide sequence: TGTGCCAGCAGTGTTACAGGGGGAGGGAATGAAAAACTGTTTTTT.

The chain employs TRBV9 and TRBJ1-1; D remains ambiguous. CDR3 length: 12 residues. V was clipped by 1 base and J by 5 bases, with 6 bases between them. Germline lookup yields CDR1 SGDLS and CDR2 YYNGEE. CDR3 sequence (DNA): TGTGCCAGCAGCGTAAGCGGGACTGAAGCTTTCTTT. This sequence encodes CASSVSGTEAFF.

V gene TRBV11-2 combines with J gene TRBJ2-1; perhaps D is TRBD1 or TRBD2 (6 bases each). Looked up from germline, CDR1 is SGHAT and CDR2 is FQNNGV. With 1 base removed from V and 0 bases from J, the gap between germline ends came to 16 bases. The CDR3 length is 18 residues. This CDR3 reads CASSLVLWGASSYNEQFF. In DNA, the CDR3 is TGTGCCAGCAGCTTAGTCCTCTGGGGGGCGAGCTCCTACAATGAGCAGTTCTTC. Supplemented by reference TRBV11-2 and TRBJ2-1, the full variable domain reads EAGVAQSPRYKIIEKRQSVAFWCNPISGHATLYWYQQILGQGPKLLIQFQNNGVVDDSQLPKDRFSAERLKGVDSTLKIQPAKLEDSAVYLCASSLVLWGASSYNEQFFGPGTRLTVL.

The chain couples TRBV6-1 to TRBJ1-4; D may be TRBD1 (6 bases). CDR3 size: 16 residues. Trimming removed 1 base from V and 4 bases from J, with 13 bases in between. Germline V gene sequence: CDR1 MNHNS, CDR2 SASEGT. In DNA form, the CDR3 reads TGTGCCAGCAGTGAAGACCCGGGGGCGCGTAATGAAAAACTGTTTTTT. It yields the protein CASSEDPGARNEKLFF.

V usage is TRBV6-4 and J usage is TRBJ1-6; 7 nucleotides align to TRBD1. The trim removed 4 bases at V and 7 bases at J, leaving 1 base unmatched. Germline V gene sequence: CDR1 MRHNA, CDR2 SNTAGT. CDR3 length: 13 residues. The CDR3 loop reads CASSADRNSPLHF. Here the CDR3 DNA reads TGTGCCAGCAGTGCGGACAGGAATTCACCCCTCCACTTT.

The chain is built from TRBV27 and TRBJ1-5; D not certain. The CDR3 loop spans 15 amino acids. Per germline, CDR1 MNHEY and CDR2 SMNVEV (reference sequence). V was cut by 2 bases and J by 3 bases, with 11 bases left in between. The CDR3 loop is CASSLDAGNNQPQHF. The CDR3 coding sequence is TGTGCCAGCAGTTTAGATGCGGGAAACAATCAGCCCCAGCATTTT.

This rearrangement joins TRBV5-4 to TRBJ2-7; tentatively, D is TRBD2 (6 bases). CDR1 is SGHNT, CDR2 YYREEE, per germline (reference sequence). V shed 0 bases and J shed 6 bases, with 13 bases lying between them. The CDR3 length is 14 residues. CDR3 nucleotides: TGTGCCAGCAGCTTGGGTTCAGGGACTTCCGAGCAGTACGTC. Encoded protein: CASSLGSGTSEQYV.